The 28 T cell receptor beta chains listed next were all sequenced from one sample in a study of T-cell reconstitution after alpha-beta-depleted transplantation in children. Unique molecular identifiers featured in how the TCRbeta library was prepared. TCRdb processed the PCR reads anew with MiXCR; each CDR3 protein has one entry. Among 170,000 or so distinct CDR3 sequences, about 6.4% were seen once, and the ten largest hold about 3%. Sample: PBMCs from the stem cell graft donor, taken from the stem cell graft. Receptors originate from a human donor who donated a stem cell graft to a child with Wiskott-Aldrich syndrome.

This clonotype was observed many times. This chain links TRBV5-5 with TRBJ2-1; tentative D call: TRBD2 (5 bases). Germline CDR1 and CDR2: SGHKS and YYEKEE (reference sequence). The CDR3 is made up of 15 amino acids. Trimming took off 6 bases at V and 1 base at J, with 14 bases between the two ends. CDR3 sequence (DNA): TGTGCCAGCACCATATCTCCGGGGTCCTACAATGAGCAGTTCTTC. Amino acid sequence: CASTISPGSYNEQFF.

The chain is built from TRBV14 and TRBJ1-4; tentatively, D is TRBD1 (6 bases). Between the trimmed V and J ends, which lost 6 bases and 8 bases, there was a span of 19 bases. The length of the CDR3 is 15 residues. Germline V gene lookup returns CDR1 SGHDN and CDR2 FVKESK. This CDR3 is CASSLTGGAGEKLFF. CDR3 DNA sequence: TGTGCCAGCAGTCTTACTGGGGGGGCTGGGGAAAAACTGTTTTTT.

This clonotype has ten or more counts. The V call is TRBV6-6, the J call TRBJ1-2; unclear D gene. This CDR3 is built from 12 residues. With 7 bases removed from V and 0 bases from J, the gap between germline ends came to 6 bases. Germline CDR1 is MNHNY and CDR2 is SVGAGI (reference sequence). The CDR3 DNA is TGTGCCAGCACCCCTGCTAACTATGGCTACACCTTC. Amino acid sequence: CASTPANYGYTF.

This clonotype was observed many times. The chain joins TRBV12-3 or TRBV12-4 to TRBJ2-7; D not certain. The length of the CDR3 is 13 residues. The ends were cut back, 7 bases at V and 3 bases at J, with 13 bases in the middle. CDR3 amino acids: CASKNNVGYEQYF. The CDR3 region has the DNA TGTGCCAGCAAGAATAATGTCGGCTACGAGCAGTACTTC.

In this sample, this clonotype turned up many times. The rearrangement links TRBV6-5 to TRBJ1-2; D remains ambiguous. Trimming stripped 2 bases from V and 3 bases from J, with 13 bases between. Looked up from germline, CDR1 is MNHEY and CDR2 is SVGAGI. This CDR3 has 15 amino acids. The CDR3 DNA sequence: TGTGCCAGCAGTTACGTTCCGGTTGTTGACTATGGCTACACCTTC. This encodes CASSYVPVVDYGYTF.

This clonotype showed up many times. The J gene is TRBJ1-1, the V gene TRBV29-1; D is unclear. V lost 0 bases and J lost 3, with 14 bases in between. The CDR3 loop spans 15 amino acids. Germline CDR1 is SQVTM and CDR2 is ANQGSEA. The CDR3 nucleotides are TGCAGCGTTGAAGAACTTTCCTGGGATCACACTGAAGCTTTCTTT. Protein sequence: CSVEELSWDHTEAFF.

This clonotype has ten or more counts. J is TRBJ1-1 and V is TRBV12-3 or TRBV12-4; D gene unclear. The V gene lost 6 bases and the J gene lost 0 bases, with 8 bases spanning the gap. The CDR3 totals 13 residues. CDR3 in amino acids: CASSGRLNTEAFF. The CDR3 DNA is TGTGCCAGCAGCGGCAGGCTGAACACTGAAGCTTTCTTT.

This clonotype appeared many times. The rearrangement joins TRBV4-3 to TRBJ2-7; TRBD2 is a possible D gene (6 bases). Germline CDR1 is LGHNA and CDR2 is YSLEER. Trimming stripped 4 bases from V and 2 bases from J, with 15 bases between. The CDR3 consists of 15 residues. Here the CDR3 DNA reads TGCGCCAGCAGCCTATCTCCTAGCGTCGCCTACGAGCAGTACTTC. Amino acids: CASSLSPSVAYEQYF.

This clonotype was counted ten times or more. This chain links TRBV12-3 or TRBV12-4 with TRBJ2-3; no firm D call. V lost 5 bases and J 1 base, leaving 10 bases between the germline ends. CDR3 length: 14 residues. CDR3 bases: TGTGCCAGCAGTCCCCCCGTCGGCACAGATACGCAGTATTTT. Translation: CASSPPVGTDTQYF.

Notes on this clonotype: The CDR3 carries no conserved terminal phenylalanine or tryptophan, so it likely arises from a read error. CDR3 DNA: TGTGCCAGCTCACCACAGGGACAAGAAGCTTTCTAT. Amino acid sequence: CASSPQGQEAFY. The V call is TRBV18, the J call TRBJ1-1, with a possible D match to TRBD1 (6 bases). This CDR3 spans 12 amino acids. The germline CDR1 and CDR2 sequences are KGHSH and LQKENI. V was clipped by 1 base and J by 8 bases, with 8 bases between them.

This clonotype was observed many times. The V and J genes are TRBV5-1 and TRBJ2-1; the match to TRBD2 covers 7 bases. This CDR3 spans 16 amino acids. The V gene end was trimmed by 5 bases and the J gene end by 0 bases; junction bases not matched to a gene: 8. Germline CDR1 and CDR2: SGHRS and YFSETQ. CDR3 nucleotides: TGCGCCAGCAGTAGGGAAGCGGGAATCTCCTACAATGAGCAGTTCTTC. This gives the protein CASSREAGISYNEQFF.

This clonotype was counted many times. J is TRBJ2-2 and V is TRBV4-2; no clear D. The germline V gene has CDR1 LGHNA and CDR2 YNFKEQ. The CDR3 contains 15 residues. The V end was cut by 6 bases, the J end by 3 bases, with 14 bases between. In nucleotides, the CDR3 is TGTGCCAGCAGTCCAGAGGATCGGGACACCGGGGAGCTGTTTTTT. This gives the protein CASSPEDRDTGELFF.

This clonotype was observed a few times. CDR3 amino acids: CASSLPRGRNIQYF. The CDR3 coding sequence is TGTGCCAGCAGCCTCCCCCGGGGGCGGAACATTCAGTACTTC. This chain joins TRBV7-7 and TRBJ2-4; D may correspond to TRBD1 or TRBD2 (6 bases each). Trimming removed 5 bases from V and 7 bases from J, with 15 bases in between. From germline, CDR1 is SSHAT and CDR2 FNYEAQ (reference sequence). The CDR3 covers 14 residues.

Concerning this clonotype itself: A much bigger clone sits one base away, suggesting this may be a read error. V usage is TRBV7-9 and J usage is TRBJ2-1; TRBD1 aligns across 8 bases. There are 13 residues in the CDR3. Germline V gene sequence: CDR1 SEHNR, CDR2 FQNEAQ (reference sequence). CDR3 DNA: TGTGCCAGCAGCCAGGACAGGGCGAATGATCAGTTCTTC. Protein product: CASSQDRANDQFF.

This clonotype has a count of ten or more. V usage is TRBV20-1 and J usage is TRBJ2-7; D not resolved. This CDR3 contains 13 residues. In germline, CDR1 is DFQATT, CDR2 SNEGSKA (reference sequence). Deletions cut 3 bases from V and 2 bases from J, with 11 bases between. The CDR3: CSASKDPTYEQYF. The DNA for the CDR3 is TGCAGTGCTAGTAAAGATCCCACCTACGAGCAGTACTTC.

This clonotype was seen repeatedly, ten times or more. The chain uses TRBV5-1 and TRBJ2-2, with 11 bases matching TRBD1. CDR3 length: 14 amino acids. Germline loops: CDR1 SGHRS, CDR2 YFSETQ. Trimming cost V 7 bases and J 6 bases; bases outside gene matches: 5. The CDR3 DNA is TGCGCCAGCGGACAGGGGGCACCCCCCGGGGAGCTGTTTTTT. Translated: CASGQGAPPGELFF.

In this sample, this clonotype turned up many times. V and J are TRBV7-9 and TRBJ1-2; the match to TRBD1 covers 12 bases. There are 15 residues in the CDR3. Germline CDR1 reads SEHNR; CDR2 reads FQNEAQ (reference sequence). V was clipped by 3 bases and J by 2 bases; unmatched bases: 1. The chain's CDR3 is CASSLGTGGNYGYTF. For the CDR3, the DNA is TGTGCCAGCAGCTTGGGGACAGGGGGCAACTATGGCTACACCTTC.

This clonotype was found many times. The chain employs TRBV5-1 and TRBJ2-7; 8 positions agree with TRBD2. J was trimmed by 1 base and V by 0 bases; bases with no gene match: 3. Germline V lookup: CDR1 SGHRS, CDR2 YFSETQ. This CDR3 is 15 amino acids long. CDR3 nucleotide sequence: TGCGCCAGCAGCTTGGTGGTAGCGGGGTCCTACGAGCAGTACTTC. Amino acid sequence: CASSLVVAGSYEQYF.

This chain joins TRBV27 and TRBJ2-6; TRBD1 matches at 8 bases. Germline V lookup: CDR1 MNHEY, CDR2 SMNVEV (reference sequence). J was trimmed by 1 base and V by 5 bases; bases with no gene match: 1. CDR3 length: 15 residues. CDR3 protein: CASSRQGSGANVLTF. CDR3 sequence (DNA): TGTGCCAGCAGTCGACAGGGGTCTGGGGCCAACGTCCTGACTTTC.

This clonotype was seen only a few times. The chain is built from TRBV29-1 and TRBJ1-6; a weak D match, TRBD1 (6 bases). The CDR3 has 18 residues. The V end lost 1 base, the J end lost 0 bases, and 16 bases lay between the germline ends. Germline CDR1 is SQVTM and CDR2 is ANQGSEA. The CDR3 reads CSVEARTAGYSYNSPLHF. Here the CDR3 DNA reads TGCAGCGTTGAAGCTAGGACAGCCGGGTACTCCTATAATTCACCCCTCCACTTT.

The V call is TRBV3-1, the J call TRBJ2-4; possible D gene TRBD2, 5 bases. Trimming removed 3 bases at V and 0 bases at J, with 12 bases between. The CDR3 contains 16 residues. The V gene's germline CDR1 is LGHDT and CDR2 YNNKEL (reference sequence). The DNA of the CDR3 is TGTGCCAGCAGCCACTCCGGAGGACTAGCCAAAAACATTCAGTACTTC. Amino acids: CASSHSGGLAKNIQYF.

This clonotype was counted many times. The V gene is TRBV24-1, the J gene TRBJ2-7; tentatively, D is TRBD1 or TRBD2 (8 bases each). V gave up 3 bases and J gave up 5 bases, with 13 bases separating them. CDR1 and CDR2 (germline): KGHDR, SFDVKD. CDR3 size: 14 residues. CDR3 region: CATSDREGQDEQYF. The CDR3 coding sequence is TGTGCCACCAGTGATCGGGAGGGACAGGACGAGCAGTACTTC.

This clonotype appeared many times. The chain couples TRBV12-3 or TRBV12-4 to TRBJ1-2, with TRBD1 as a possible D gene (5 bases). The length of the CDR3 is 13 residues. The V gene lost 6 bases and the J gene lost 3 bases, with 11 bases spanning the gap. CDR3 nucleotides: TGTGCCAGCAGGCCCGGGGCGGACTATGGCTACACCTTC. It specifies CASRPGADYGYTF.

There are a few counts of this clonotype. Mismatch with germline at one junction end may stem from a read error. The V gene is TRBV4-1, the J gene TRBJ1-1; D not certain. CDR1 is MGHRA and CDR2 is YSYEKL in the germline V gene. The CDR3 runs to 13 residues. The CDR3 reads CASRQVVNTEAFF. CDR3 nucleotide sequence: TGCGCCAGCAGGCAAGTGGTGAACACTGAAGCTTTCTTT.

This clonotype was seen repeatedly, ten times or more. This chain uses TRBV9 with TRBJ1-1; possible D gene TRBD1, 6 bases. Germline V gene sequence: CDR1 SGDLS, CDR2 YYNGEE. V lost 2 bases and J 5 bases, leaving 13 bases between the germline ends. CDR3 size: 14 residues. The CDR3 region is CASSVGQRSTEAFF. CDR3 bases: TGTGCCAGCAGCGTGGGACAACGGAGTACTGAAGCTTTCTTT.

This chain joins TRBV5-1 and TRBJ1-5; tentatively, D is TRBD1 (6 bases). CDR3 length equals 14 residues. Trimming took off 5 bases at V and 7 bases at J, with 16 bases between the two ends. Germline V CDR1 and CDR2: SGHRS, YFSETQ. DNA for the CDR3: TGCGCCAGCAGTGTACAACAGGGCAGCCAGCCCCAGCATTTT. Amino acid sequence: CASSVQQGSQPQHF.

This clonotype was picked up many times. The genes are TRBV6-1 and TRBJ2-7; the D is unclear. The V gene's germline CDR1 is MNHNS and CDR2 SASEGT. The CDR3 is 15 amino acids. The ends were cut back, 6 bases at V and 2 bases at J, with 17 bases in the middle. CDR3 amino acids: CASSRHPLYPYEQYF. CDR3 nucleotide sequence: TGTGCCAGCAGCAGACACCCTCTATATCCCTACGAGCAGTACTTC.

This clonotype was detected many times. The V and J genes are TRBV24-1 and TRBJ2-1, with 13 bases identical to TRBD2. Germline trimming cut 5 bases from V and 1 base from J; bases unmatched to any gene: 16. Germline assignment: CDR1 KGHDR and CDR2 SFDVKD. The CDR3 is made up of 21 amino acids. CDR3 region: CATSAPIPGQGLAGSYNEQFF. The CDR3 DNA follows: TGTGCCACCAGTGCTCCGATACCGGGACAGGGACTAGCGGGATCCTACAATGAGCAGTTCTTC.